These 23 T cell receptor beta chains originate from one sample sequenced in a study of monozygotic twins with inflammatory bowel disease. TCRdb reanalyzed the 5' RACE reads and collapses them to one entry per CDR3 protein, without DNA. The sample holds approximately 400,000 distinct CDR3 sequences. Material: blood. The receptor source for this set is a human donor with ulcerative colitis or Crohn's disease, or a healthy co-twin of an affected twin (not recorded which).

The rearrangement links TRBV7-2 to TRBJ2-1; the D call of TRBD2 rests on TCRdb alone, since no DNA is present to check it. This CDR3 contains 15 residues. In germline, CDR1 is SGHTA, CDR2 FQGNSA. This chain's CDR3 is CASSFEKRVNNEQFF.

The rearrangement links TRBV12-3 or TRBV12-4 to TRBJ1-2; TCRdb's assignment of TRBD1 cannot be checked, as there is no DNA. There are 13 residues in the CDR3. CDR3 sequence reads: CASSLGGAIGYTF.

This chain connects TRBV3-1 to TRBJ2-1. The V gene's germline CDR1 is LGHDT and CDR2 YNNKEL (reference sequence). CDR3 length: 14 amino acids. The CDR3 loop is CASSPGRTYNEQFF.

The chain carries TRBV6-1 and TRBJ2-7; the TRBD1 assignment by TCRdb is unverifiable without DNA. The germline V gene has CDR1 MNHNS and CDR2 SASEGT. The CDR3 has 15 residues. The CDR3 here is CASSPLGLLIYEQYF.

The chain couples TRBV12-3 or TRBV12-4 to TRBJ2-1; TCRdb returns TRBD1, unconfirmable since there is no DNA. This CDR3 comprises 14 residues. CDR3 region: CASSLRDRDHEQFF.

The CDR3 reads CATSRRDSTDTQYF. The chain combines TRBV15 with TRBJ2-3; TCRdb designates TRBD1, a call that cannot be tested without DNA. The CDR3 extends over 14 amino acids. In germline, CDR1 is LNHNV, CDR2 YYDKDF (reference sequence).

J is TRBJ2-3 and V is TRBV20-1; without DNA, the TCRdb call of TRBD2 cannot be checked. From germline, CDR1 is DFQATT and CDR2 SNEGSKA (reference sequence). The CDR3 totals 15 residues. The CDR3 is CSARASGISTDTQYF.

This chain's CDR3 is CSVRVHTEAFF. The rearrangement links TRBV29-1 to TRBJ1-1. Per germline, CDR1 SQVTM and CDR2 ANQGSEA. CDR3 length: 11 residues.

V is TRBV3-1 and J is TRBJ2-7; TCRdb picks TRBD1, but there is no DNA to check that call. CDR1 LGHDT and CDR2 YNNKEL come from the germline V gene (reference sequence). The CDR3 consists of 18 residues. CDR3 amino acids: CASSQTGQSISSSYEQYF.

The chain links TRBV20-1 to TRBJ1-6; the D call from TCRdb, TRBD1, cannot be confirmed without DNA. Germline V gene sequence: CDR1 DFQATT, CDR2 SNEGSKA (reference sequence). The CDR3 runs 15 residues. CDR3 in amino acids: CSARAGSGFSSPLHF.

V gene TRBV18 combines with J gene TRBJ1-1; TCRdb names TRBD1, which stays unverified in the absence of DNA. From germline, CDR1 is KGHSH and CDR2 LQKENI. The CDR3 sequence is 14 residues long. CDR3 in amino acids: CASSQGDKQSEAFF.

The chain uses TRBV7-3 and TRBJ2-1; TCRdb calls TRBD2, which cannot be checked without DNA. The CDR3 is made up of 15 amino acids. Germline CDR1 reads SGHTA; CDR2 reads FQGTGA. CDR3 sequence reads: CASSVLAGANNEQFF.

The gene calls are TRBV6-2 or TRBV6-3 and TRBJ1-1; TCRdb reports TRBD1, a call that lacks DNA to check it against. CDR1 is MNHEY, CDR2 SVGEGT, per germline. The length of the CDR3 is 13 residues. CDR3 amino acids: CASTDLTGAEAFF.

This chain uses TRBV5-1 with TRBJ2-2; absent DNA, TCRdb's TRBD2 call cannot be checked. Germline values: CDR1 SGHRS, CDR2 YFSETQ. The CDR3 runs to 19 residues. CDR3 residues: CASSFRASGSSLNTGELFF. Drawing the rest from reference TRBV5-1 and TRBJ2-2, the complete variable domain is KAGVTQTPRYLIKTRGQQVTLSCSPISGHRSVSWYQQTPGQGLQFLFEYFSETQRNKGNFPGRFSGRQFSNSRSEMNVSTLELGDSALYLCASSFRASGSSLNTGELFFGEGSRLTVL.

The chain links TRBV29-1 to TRBJ2-1; without DNA, the TCRdb call of TRBD2 cannot be checked. This CDR3 region has 16 residues. Germline assignment: CDR1 SQVTM and CDR2 ANQGSEA. The CDR3 reads CSVPTRLAGGTNEQFF.

The genes are TRBV7-6 and TRBJ2-7; TCRdb designates TRBD2, a call that cannot be tested without DNA. The CDR3 runs to 14 residues. Germline assignment: CDR1 SGHVS and CDR2 FNYEAQ. The CDR3 spells CASSPYAGTYEQYF.

The chain recombines TRBV7-3 with TRBJ2-7; TCRdb's D call, TRBD1, is unchecked because there is no DNA. The length of the CDR3 is 15 residues. Germline CDR1 reads SGHTA; CDR2 reads FQGTGA. Here the CDR3 reads CASSLGTGPSYEQYF.

The chain combines TRBV4-1 with TRBJ2-7; with no DNA, the TCRdb D assignment of TRBD2 cannot be verified. Germline CDR1 is MGHRA and CDR2 is YSYEKL. The CDR3 totals 16 residues. The CDR3 region is CASSLTLSPGNYEQYF.

J is TRBJ2-1 and V is TRBV20-1; TCRdb designates TRBD2, a call that cannot be tested without DNA. The CDR3 runs to 14 residues. The germline V gene encodes CDR1 DFQATT and CDR2 SNEGSKA (reference sequence). CDR3: CSASGLLRYNEQFF.

The chain is built from TRBV2 and TRBJ2-3; TCRdb's D call, TRBD2, is unchecked because there is no DNA. The CDR3 spans 16 residues. Looked up from germline, CDR1 is SNHLY and CDR2 is FYNNEI. CDR3 amino acids: CASSEALGGIENTQYF.

The rearrangement links TRBV5-1 to TRBJ1-1. Germline-derived CDR1 and CDR2 are SGHRS and YFSETQ. The CDR3 loop spans 14 amino acids. The CDR3 protein is CASSLSSQNTEAFF.

The chain joins TRBV6-1 to TRBJ1-5; without DNA, the TCRdb call of TRBD1 cannot be checked. This CDR3 region has 15 residues. The V gene's germline CDR1 is MNHNS and CDR2 SASEGT. CDR3 amino acids: CASSENKRGGQPQHF.

V gene TRBV11-2 combines with J gene TRBJ2-2; TCRdb calls TRBD2, which cannot be checked without DNA. CDR3 length: 15 amino acids. Per the germline V gene, CDR1 is SGHAT and CDR2 is FQNNGV. CDR3 sequence reads: CASSRERWRAGELFF. The full variable domain, its missing parts supplied by reference TRBV11-2 and TRBJ2-2, is EAGVAQSPRYKIIEKRQSVAFWCNPISGHATLYWYQQILGQGPKLLIQFQNNGVVDDSQLPKDRFSAERLKGVDSTLKIQPAKLEDSAVYLCASSRERWRAGELFFGEGSRLTVL.